This T cell receptor beta chain was observed in a study of coeliac disease. About the study: Coeliac patients had active, refractory type I, or gluten-free-diet-controlled disease. Refractory coeliac disease type I meant no gluten-free diet response for over 12 months.

Some clones are missing from TCRdb's copy, which holds only in-frame ones; the method was immunoSEQ multiplex PCR. Here the sample spans fewer than 9,500 clones, 67% being singletons. Findings and caveats of the study: Few TRB amino acid sequences were shared between samples; most were unique.

Germline loops: CDR1 LGHNA, CDR2 YNFKEQ. Trimming stripped 1 base from V and 6 bases from J, with 13 bases between. This CDR3 has 15 amino acids. This clone was recorded once. Its specificity is not known. V usage is TRBV4-2 and J usage is TRBJ2-1; possibly TRBD1 for D (6 bases). The source is a woman aged 55-70 years with celiac disease. The sample was lamina propria lymphocytes from the gut. The CDR3 loop is CASSQGAGESNEQFF. CDR3 coding DNA: TGTGCCAGCAGCCAAGGTGCAGGGGAATCCAATGAGCAGTTCTTC.